This TCR beta chain came from a study of regulatory T cells in long-lasting Graves disease. The CDR3 extends over 16 amino acids. The germline V gene encodes CDR1 LGHDT and CDR2 YNNKEL (reference sequence). J lost 7 bases, V lost 2 bases, and 2 bases had no gene match. As to time point: newly diagnosed GD, antithyroid drugs for less than 3 months. The TCR library was made from RNA extracted from PBMCs. This clonotype was observed at least ten times. CDR3 regions were amplified by Arm-PCR using iRepertoire HTBI primers to build TCR beta libraries. TCRdb analysed the multiplex PCR reads with MiXCR anew, one entry per CDR3 protein. The sample yields about 520,000 distinct CDR3 sequences, more than 10% seen once. These data are also associated with another study on T cells in Graves' hyperthyroidism and ophthalmopathy.

J is TRBJ2-1 and V is TRBV3-1, with 16 bases that match TRBD2. The specimen was peripheral blood mononuclear cells (PBMCs), collected at new diagnosis, from a patient treated with antithyroid drugs. This clonotype was obtained from a woman aged 30 to 39 with Graves disease. As DNA, the CDR3 is TGTGCCAGCAGCCAACCGGGACTAGCGGGAGGGAATGAGCAGTTCTTC. Translated: CASSQPGLAGGNEQFF.